This T cell receptor (beta chain) was obtained from a study of blood T cells in healthy people across ages. Germline CDR1 reads LNHDA; CDR2 reads SQIVND (reference sequence). The CDR3 sequence is 14 residues long. Trimming left V 6 bases short and J 1 base short, with 12 bases between. Findings and limits, study-wide: Calculation of diversity from one million T cells yielded estimates considered to be underestimates.

Together with a sample-barcoded 5' primer, a J-beta primer mix was included in a second PCR lasting about 7 to 11 cycles. Each cDNA molecule was tagged by a template-switch adaptor with 12 random nucleotides. TCRdb called the 5' RACE reads again in MiXCR, with one record for every CDR3 protein. The profile shows under 1,100,000 distinct CDR3 sequences, roughly 24% of them singletons. Note on this clonotype: Its antigen is not known.

The same sample was also studied in work on T cells of mothers and their children. That source adds: Inherited differences only slightly affect thymic shaping of TCR recombination output. Among related mother-child pairs, overlap was slightly higher than in unrelated pairs, though not significantly.

This TCR came from a girl aged 2 to 9 in good health. V is TRBV19 and J is TRBJ1-1, with D hard to call. Sequenced input: blood. The DNA of the CDR3 is TGTGCCAGTAGAGAGGGCATAGGGAACACTGAAGCTTTCTTT. The encoded protein is CASREGIGNTEAFF.